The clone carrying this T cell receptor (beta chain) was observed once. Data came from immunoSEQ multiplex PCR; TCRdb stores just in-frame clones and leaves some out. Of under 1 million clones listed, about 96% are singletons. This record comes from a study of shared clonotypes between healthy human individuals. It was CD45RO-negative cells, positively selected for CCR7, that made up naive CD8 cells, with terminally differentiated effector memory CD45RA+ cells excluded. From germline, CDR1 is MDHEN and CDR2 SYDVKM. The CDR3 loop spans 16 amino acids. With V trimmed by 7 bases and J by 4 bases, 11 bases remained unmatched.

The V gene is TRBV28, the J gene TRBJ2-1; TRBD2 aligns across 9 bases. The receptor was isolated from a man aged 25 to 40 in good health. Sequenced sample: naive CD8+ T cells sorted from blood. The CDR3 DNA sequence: TGTGCCAGCACATTAGCGGGAGAGAGGATTTACAATGAGCAGTTCTTC. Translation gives CASTLAGERIYNEQFF.